This entry lists 18 T cell receptor beta chains sequenced from one sample in a study of cytomegalovirus exposure and HLA in healthy donors. A multiplex PCR was run with 60 Vbeta primers and 13 Jbeta primers. Clones were read by immunoSEQ multiplex PCR, and TCRdb kept only the in-frame ones, dropping some. The sample has some 160,000 clones, approximately 79% seen once. Sequencing input: PBMCs. The source is a woman aged 40 to 49 in good health and CMV-seronegative.

The genes are TRBV19 and TRBJ2-3, with 8 positions matching TRBD2. Germline CDR1 reads LNHDA; CDR2 reads SQIVND (reference sequence). The CDR3 contains 15 residues. J was trimmed by 1 base and V by 4 bases; bases with no gene match: 4. CDR3 nucleotide sequence: TGTGCCAGTAGTAGGTCGGGAGGGGGCACAGATACGCAGTATTTT. Translating gives CASSRSGGGTDTQYF.

This clone showed up just a few times. The chain couples TRBV6-1 to TRBJ2-5; TRBD2 matches 11 bases. This CDR3 comprises 18 residues. Trimming removed 4 bases from V and 5 bases from J; junction bases left unmatched: 15. The germline V gene encodes CDR1 MNHNS and CDR2 SASEGT. The CDR3 coding sequence is TGTGCCAGCAGTGTAGCCCCCGCTAGCGGGAGGTCCGGGGAGACCCAGTACTTC. Translated, it gives CASSVAPASGRSGETQYF.

The chain joins TRBV18 to TRBJ1-2; D call uncertain. V lost 3 bases and J lost 2, with 13 bases in between. This CDR3 has 15 residues. Germline V CDR1 and CDR2: KGHSH, LQKENI. The CDR3 loop is CASSPLAAENYGYTF. CDR3 nucleotide sequence: TGTGCCAGCTCACCCCTCGCCGCAGAAAACTATGGCTACACCTTC.

The V call is TRBV28, the J call TRBJ2-5, with TRBD1 as a possible D gene (5 bases). Trimming left V 7 bases short and J 5 bases short, with 17 bases between. There are 14 residues in the CDR3. Germline CDR1 MDHEN, CDR2 SYDVKM. The CDR3: CASTKTDYKETQYF. For the CDR3, the DNA is TGTGCCAGCACCAAGACAGATTACAAGGAGACCCAGTACTTC.

This clone has only a few counts. The gene calls are TRBV10-3 and TRBJ1-4; 9 bases match TRBD1. The germline gives CDR1 ENHRY, CDR2 SYGVKD. The CDR3 contains 14 residues. V shed 6 bases, J shed 7 bases, and the junction held 6 bases outside the gene matches. The CDR3 sequence is CAISSGTGSEKLFF. For the CDR3, the DNA is TGTGCCATCAGCTCCGGGACAGGGAGTGAAAAACTGTTTTTT.

The chain is built from TRBV28 and TRBJ2-2; tentatively, D is TRBD1 (5 bases). The V end lost 2 bases, the J end lost 7 bases, and 14 bases lay between the germline ends. Germline-derived CDR1 and CDR2 are MDHEN and SYDVKM. This CDR3 has 15 residues. CDR3 DNA: TGTGCCAGCAGTTTAATTGGCAGGGTTGACGGGGAGCTGTTTTTT. This encodes CASSLIGRVDGELFF.

The chain uses TRBV7-8 and TRBJ1-1; 12 bases agree with TRBD1. Trimming at V came to 1 base and at J to 8 bases, leaving 8 bases not matched to a gene. The germline V gene encodes CDR1 SGHVS and CDR2 FQNEAQ. This CDR3 comprises 16 residues. DNA for the CDR3: TGTGCCAGCAGCTTAGGAAGCCGGGGACAGGGGGCGGAAGCTTTCTTT. Amino acids: CASSLGSRGQGAEAFF.

This clone has more than one count but fewer than ten. The chain has TRBV5-4 and TRBJ2-7; 7 nucleotides agree with TRBD1. V shed 4 bases and J 9 bases; nucleotides not matched to a gene: 10. CDR3 length: 13 residues. CDR1 SGHNT and CDR2 YYREEE come from the germline V gene (reference sequence). The CDR3 sequence: CASSDERQGAQYF. The CDR3 DNA reads as TGTGCCAGCAGCGACGAACGACAGGGTGCGCAGTACTTC.

V usage is TRBV5-4 and J usage is TRBJ2-5; the match to TRBD1 covers 10 bases. Trimming removed 4 bases from V and 5 bases from J; junction bases left unmatched: 8. This CDR3 is 15 amino acids long. Germline V gene lookup returns CDR1 SGHNT and CDR2 YYREEE (reference sequence). The CDR3 loop reads CASSNDRGRGETQYF. The CDR3 DNA is TGTGCCAGCAGCAACGACAGGGGGCGCGGGGAGACCCAGTACTTC.

The V gene is TRBV7-9, the J gene TRBJ1-2; possibly TRBD1 for D (5 bases). The CDR3 loop spans 15 amino acids. The germline V and J ends were trimmed by 5 bases and 2 bases, with 15 bases remaining between them. Germline assignment: CDR1 SEHNR and CDR2 FQNEAQ (reference sequence). The CDR3 protein is CASSLISRVNYGYTF. CDR3 coding DNA: TGTGCCAGCAGCCTGATCTCCAGGGTCAACTATGGCTACACCTTC. Variable domain in full (rest from reference TRBV7-9 and TRBJ1-2): DTGVSQNPRHKITKRGQNVTFRCDPISEHNRLYWYRQTLGQGPEFLTYFQNEAQLEKSRLLSDRFSAERPKGSFSTLEIQRTEQGDSAMYLCASSLISRVNYGYTFGSGTRLTVV.

The rearrangement uses TRBV5-4 and TRBJ2-5; 7 bases match TRBD2. The J call is in doubt because the DNA end fits TRBJ2-7 better. The CDR3 extends over 15 amino acids. CDR1 is SGHNT and CDR2 is YYREEE in the germline V gene (reference sequence). CDR3 in DNA: TGTGCCAGCAGCCGCGGACTAGGGTACGACAACGAGCAGTACTTC. Protein: CASSRGLGYDNEQYF.

This clone was detected a few times. The CDR3 reads CASRAEFLRGYTF. The DNA of the CDR3 is TGCGCCAGCAGGGCAGAGTTCTTGAGGGGCTACACCTTC. This chain links TRBV5-1 with TRBJ1-2; D remains unclear. The V end lost 5 bases, the J end lost 8 bases, and 16 bases lay between the germline ends. From germline, CDR1 is SGHRS and CDR2 YFSETQ. The CDR3 loop spans 13 amino acids.

This CDR3 reads CASSLGGTATSNTEAFF. The DNA for the CDR3 is TGCGCCAGCAGCTTGGGGGGGACAGCCACCTCGAACACTGAAGCTTTCTTT. The V gene is TRBV5-1, the J gene TRBJ1-1; the match to TRBD1 covers 7 bases. Per the germline V gene, CDR1 is SGHRS and CDR2 is YFSETQ. The CDR3 loop spans 17 amino acids. The trim removed 0 bases at V and 1 base at J, leaving 9 bases unmatched.

V usage is TRBV30 and J usage is TRBJ1-1; D perhaps matches TRBD1 (6 bases). CDR1 GTSNPN and CDR2 SVGIG come from the germline V gene (reference sequence). V was clipped by 5 bases and J by 10 bases, with 11 bases between them. The CDR3 runs 10 residues. CDR3 DNA: TGTGCCTGGGGACAGTCGAGAGCTTTCTTT. The encoded protein is CAWGQSRAFF. Complete variable domain (other parts from reference TRBV30 and TRBJ1-1): SQTIHQWPATLVQPVGSPLSLECTVEGTSNPNLYWYRQAAGRGLQLLFYSVGIGQISSEVPQNLSASRPQDRQFILSSKKLLLSDSGFYLCAWGQSRAFFGQGTRLTVV.

The V call is TRBV5-1, the J call TRBJ2-7, with D tentatively TRBD1 (6 bases). Germline-derived CDR1 and CDR2 are SGHRS and YFSETQ. CDR3 length equals 15 residues. Trimming removed 0 bases from V and 2 bases from J, with 12 bases in between. CDR3 sequence (DNA): TGCGCCAGCAGCTTGGCCCTTGGACAGACCTACGAGCAGTACTTC. Residues: CASSLALGQTYEQYF.

In this sample, this clone turned up once. The gene calls are TRBV7-2 and TRBJ1-5; weak D call: TRBD1 (5 bases). CDR1 is SGHTA and CDR2 is FQGNSA in the germline V gene. The CDR3 totals 13 residues. V was shortened by 5 bases and J by 5 bases, with 10 bases between the two germline ends. Written as DNA, the CDR3 is TGTGCCAGCAGCCGACAGACCCATCAGCCCCAGCATTTT. Its translation is CASSRQTHQPQHF.

The chain employs TRBV30 and TRBJ1-2; tentative D call: TRBD1 (5 bases). There are 15 residues in the CDR3. Germline assignment: CDR1 GTSNPN and CDR2 SVGIG (reference sequence). V was clipped by 0 bases and J by 5 bases, with 16 bases between them. As DNA, the CDR3 is TGTGCCTGGAGTGTAGTTAGACAGAACCCTTATGGCTACACCTTC. This encodes CAWSVVRQNPYGYTF.

J is TRBJ2-3 and V is TRBV28; D gene uncertain. CDR1 and CDR2 (germline): MDHEN, SYDVKM. The length of the CDR3 is 17 residues. V lost 5 bases, J lost 3 bases, and 21 bases lay in between. The CDR3 loop reads CASSERSTGSLTDTQYF. The CDR3 nucleotides read TGTGCCAGCAGTGAGAGGTCCACGGGTAGTCTAACAGATACGCAGTATTTT.